Only a few counts were recorded for the clone carrying this T cell receptor (beta chain). Primers for the PCR totalled 60 Vbeta and 13 Jbeta. Sequencing used immunoSEQ multiplex PCR; TCRdb keeps in-frame clones, though not all of them. The profile shows about 110,000 clones, approximately 80% of them singletons. The entry originates in a study of cytomegalovirus exposure and HLA in healthy donors. The ends were cut back, 4 bases at V and 2 bases at J, with 5 bases in the middle. The CDR3 length is 12 residues. Germline V gives CDR1 MNHNS, CDR2 SASEGT. Sequenced sample: PBMCs. The rearrangement joins TRBV6-1 to TRBJ1-1, with D hard to call. This receptor was obtained from a man aged 50 to 60 in good health and CMV-seronegative. CDR3 in amino acids: CASSVYNTEAFF. The CDR3 DNA reads TGTGCCAGCAGTGTTTATAACACTGAAGCTTTCTTT.